A single sample is the source of the 31 T cell receptor beta chains below, sequenced in a study of monozygotic twins with inflammatory bowel disease. For each CDR3 protein, TCRdb gives one entry from its re-call of the 5' RACE reads, without DNA. The sample shows some 150,000 distinct CDR3 sequences, and 2.4% sits with its ten largest clones. Sequencing input: blood. The receptors come from a human donor with ulcerative colitis or Crohn's disease, or a healthy co-twin of an affected twin (not recorded which).

The CDR3 region is CASSGFNYGYTF. V and J are TRBV12-3 or TRBV12-4 and TRBJ1-2. This CDR3 region has 12 residues.

The chain recombines TRBV20-1 with TRBJ2-3; TCRdb names TRBD2, which stays unverified in the absence of DNA. Germline assignment: CDR1 DFQATT and CDR2 SNEGSKA (reference sequence). The length of the CDR3 is 16 residues. The chain's CDR3 is CSASSGTSIYTDTQYF.

The chain is built from TRBV5-1 and TRBJ2-7. The CDR3 covers 14 residues. Germline loops: CDR1 SGHRS, CDR2 YFSETQ. CDR3 residues: CAARRNRDSYEQYF.

This chain links TRBV4-1 with TRBJ1-2; there is no DNA to check the TCRdb D call of TRBD1. The germline V gene encodes CDR1 MGHRA and CDR2 YSYEKL. The CDR3 has 14 amino acids. CDR3 amino acids: CASSQPGTNYGYTF.

The rearrangement uses TRBV6-5 and TRBJ1-5. CDR1 MNHEY and CDR2 SVGAGI come from the germline V gene. The CDR3 runs to 11 residues. The CDR3 region is CASSHPPAQHF.

This chain connects TRBV4-3 to TRBJ2-7; as DNA is missing, the TRBD1 call by TCRdb cannot be tested. Germline values: CDR1 LGHNA, CDR2 YSLEER. This CDR3 has 13 residues. CDR3 sequence: CASSQSFDSPQYF.

The rearrangement joins TRBV9 to TRBJ2-7; TCRdb selects TRBD1, and the lack of DNA leaves this call unchecked. The CDR3 totals 14 residues. In germline, CDR1 is SGDLS, CDR2 YYNGEE. CDR3 sequence: CASSVVGGSHEQYF.

The chain carries TRBV12-3 or TRBV12-4 and TRBJ2-3; TCRdb gives TRBD2 as the D gene, but with no DNA this cannot be confirmed. The CDR3 consists of 16 residues. CDR3 sequence reads: CASKKRVAGSTDTQYF.

CDR3 loop: CASSQDWQGGYEQYF. The chain uses TRBV4-3 and TRBJ2-7; TCRdb designates TRBD1, a call that cannot be tested without DNA. This CDR3 has 15 residues. Germline V lookup: CDR1 LGHNA, CDR2 YSLEER.

The chain links TRBV6-2 or TRBV6-3 to TRBJ1-5. Germline lookup yields CDR1 MNHEY and CDR2 SVGEGT. This CDR3 contains 13 residues. Here the CDR3 reads CASRATHDQPQHF.

This CDR3 reads CASSRRSRTGSQPQHF. The chain is built from TRBV6-1 and TRBJ1-5; TCRdb's D call, TRBD1, is unchecked because there is no DNA. Germline loops: CDR1 MNHNS, CDR2 SASEGT. The length of the CDR3 is 16 residues.

This rearrangement joins TRBV7-2 to TRBJ2-3; TCRdb's D call of TRBD1 is untestable without DNA. This CDR3 contains 14 residues. CDR1 is SGHTA and CDR2 is FQGNSA in the germline V gene. The CDR3 reads CASSFDSQGDTQYF. The full variable domain, in which reference TRBV7-2 and TRBJ2-3 provide the parts outside the CDR3, is GAGVSQSPSNKVTEKGKDVELRCDPISGHTALYWYRQSLGQGLEFLIYFQGNSAPDKSGLPSDRFSAERTGGSVSTLTIQRTQQEDSAVYLCASSFDSQGDTQYFGPGTRLTVL.

The chain couples TRBV7-9 to TRBJ2-4; TCRdb's D call of TRBD1 is untestable without DNA. The CDR3 has 15 residues. Germline-derived CDR1 and CDR2 are SEHNR and FQNEAQ (reference sequence). The CDR3 protein is CASSLKEEGGNIQYF.

The chain links TRBV12-3 or TRBV12-4 to TRBJ1-1; checking the TCRdb D call of TRBD1 is not possible without DNA. This CDR3 comprises 14 residues. The CDR3 sequence is CASSLQTGITEAFF.

The gene calls are TRBV4-2 and TRBJ1-2; without DNA, the TCRdb call of TRBD1 cannot be checked. The CDR3 covers 15 residues. CDR1 is LGHNA and CDR2 is YNFKEQ in the germline V gene. The CDR3: CASSQESTSRGGYTF.

The V call is TRBV27, the J call TRBJ2-2; the D gene TCRdb calls, TRBD1, cannot be checked with no DNA. CDR1 MNHEY and CDR2 SMNVEV come from the germline V gene (reference sequence). The length of the CDR3 is 17 residues. CDR3 sequence reads: CASSLMWGVPNTGELFF.

This sequence joins TRBV2 and TRBJ2-2. Germline loops: CDR1 SNHLY, CDR2 FYNNEI. This CDR3 has 14 amino acids. CDR3 region: CASSGIFSTGELFF.

The chain is built from TRBV18 and TRBJ2-1; TCRdb picks TRBD2, but there is no DNA to check that call. The CDR3 length is 15 residues. Germline V gives CDR1 KGHSH, CDR2 LQKENI. The CDR3: CASSQGLADYNEQFF.

The chain links TRBV6-5 to TRBJ1-4. From germline, CDR1 is MNHEY and CDR2 SVGAGI. The CDR3 is made up of 13 amino acids. This chain's CDR3 is CASRRTQDEKLFF.

The chain joins TRBV11-2 to TRBJ2-3; TCRdb lists TRBD2, though no DNA is available to test this call. Germline lookup yields CDR1 SGHAT and CDR2 FQNNGV. The CDR3 runs 16 residues. CDR3: CASSLASGGAPDTQYF.

The CDR3: CASSPWDQETQYF. This sequence joins TRBV7-8 and TRBJ2-5. The germline V gene encodes CDR1 SGHVS and CDR2 FQNEAQ. The CDR3 has 13 residues.

This sequence joins TRBV2 and TRBJ2-7; the D call from TCRdb, TRBD1, cannot be confirmed without DNA. The germline gives CDR1 SNHLY, CDR2 FYNNEI. CDR3 size: 14 residues. The CDR3 here is CASSEGQGANEQYF.

V and J are TRBV3-1 and TRBJ1-1; TCRdb proposes TRBD1, but this gene call is untestable without DNA. The germline V gene encodes CDR1 LGHDT and CDR2 YNNKEL (reference sequence). CDR3 size: 17 residues. This CDR3 is CASSQGGTGRMNTEAFF.

The J gene is TRBJ1-2, the V gene TRBV7-2; TCRdb reports TRBD1, a call that lacks DNA to check it against. Looked up from germline, CDR1 is SGHTA and CDR2 is FQGNSA. The CDR3 is 15 residues long. CDR3 sequence reads: CASSLTWAGDNGYTF.

This chain connects TRBV4-2 to TRBJ1-2; checking the TCRdb D call of TRBD1 is not possible without DNA. This CDR3 comprises 17 residues. The germline CDR1 and CDR2 sequences are LGHNA and YNFKEQ. CDR3 protein: CASSPHPGQGANYGYTF.

The chain uses TRBV5-5 and TRBJ2-6; TCRdb gives TRBD1 as the D gene, but with no DNA this cannot be confirmed. This CDR3 contains 17 residues. Germline V gene lookup returns CDR1 SGHKS and CDR2 YYEKEE (reference sequence). The CDR3: CASSPDQQGTGANVLTF.

The J gene is TRBJ2-7, the V gene TRBV11-3; TCRdb returns TRBD2, unconfirmable since there is no DNA. Germline V gene data show CDR1 as SGHNT and CDR2 as YENEEA. The CDR3 totals 16 residues. The CDR3 sequence is CASSPTSAGRRYEQYF.

V gene TRBV7-2 combines with J gene TRBJ2-1; as DNA is missing, the TRBD1 call by TCRdb cannot be tested. The CDR3 is 16 amino acids. CDR1 and CDR2 (germline): SGHTA, FQGNSA. CDR3 loop: CASSSTMSLSYNEQFF.

V and J are TRBV21-1 and TRBJ1-1. TRBV21-1 is a pseudogene locus. This CDR3 is 13 amino acids long. The CDR3 sequence: CASSFGLNTEAFF.

V gene TRBV5-1 combines with J gene TRBJ2-7; absent DNA, TCRdb's TRBD1 call cannot be checked. Germline CDR1 is SGHRS and CDR2 is YFSETQ. The CDR3 has 14 residues. The CDR3 sequence: CASSRGQGINEQYF.

The rearrangement joins TRBV12-3 or TRBV12-4 to TRBJ1-5; TCRdb selects TRBD1, and the lack of DNA leaves this call unchecked. This CDR3 region has 15 residues. CDR3 loop: CASSWGRGSNQPQHF.